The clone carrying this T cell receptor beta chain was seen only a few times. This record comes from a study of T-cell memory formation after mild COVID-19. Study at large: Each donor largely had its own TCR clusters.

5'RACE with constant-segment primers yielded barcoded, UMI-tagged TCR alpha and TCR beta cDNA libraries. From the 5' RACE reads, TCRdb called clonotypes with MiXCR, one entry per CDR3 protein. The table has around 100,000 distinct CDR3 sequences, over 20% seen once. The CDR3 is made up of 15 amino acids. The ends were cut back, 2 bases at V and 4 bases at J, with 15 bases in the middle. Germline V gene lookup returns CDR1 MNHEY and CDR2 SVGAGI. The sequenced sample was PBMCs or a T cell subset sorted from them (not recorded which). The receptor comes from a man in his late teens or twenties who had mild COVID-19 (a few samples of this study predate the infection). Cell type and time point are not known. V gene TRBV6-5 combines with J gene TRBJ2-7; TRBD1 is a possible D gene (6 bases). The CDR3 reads CASSYVVGTPYEQYF. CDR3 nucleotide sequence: TGTGCCAGCAGTTACGTCGTCGGGACACCTTACGAGCAGTACTTC.